This T cell receptor (beta chain) was captured by sequencing in a study of technical replicates of blood from a few donors. The CDR3 spans 14 residues. Germline V gene data show CDR1 as GTSNPN and CDR2 as SVGIG (reference sequence). With 4 bases clipped from V and 6 bases from J, the junction kept 6 bases outside the gene matches. Profiled with immunoSEQ multiplex PCR; TCRdb holds only in-frame clones, not every one. The repertoire holds approximately 94,000 clones, with almost 97% as singletons. The specimen sequenced was T cells isolated from PBMCs. This receptor was identified in a human donor in good health. This chain links TRBV30 with TRBJ2-3, with 11 bases aligning to TRBD2. CDR3 loop: CAWNSGRAQDTQYF. For the CDR3, the DNA is TGTGCCTGGAATAGCGGGAGGGCCCAGGATACGCAGTATTTT.